These 9 T cell receptor beta chains came from one sample sequenced in a study of T cell responses to AZD1222 COVID-19 vaccine. This table comes from immunoSEQ multiplex PCR, and its TCRdb copy is limited to in-frame clones, with some not included. The sample yields approximately 190,000 clones, 80% to 95% seen once. Sequencing was performed on peripheral blood, taken on day 0 of AZD1222 vaccination. The receptors were sampled from an adult in good health.

The chain is built from TRBV5-1 and TRBJ1-5; a weak D match, TRBD1 (6 bases). This CDR3 comprises 15 residues. With 4 bases removed from V and 4 bases from J, the gap between germline ends came to 15 bases. Germline assignment: CDR1 SGHRS and CDR2 YFSETQ. CDR3 coding DNA: TGCGCCAGCAGCCCGGACGGACAGTGGAATCAGCCCCAGCATTTT. It specifies CASSPDGQWNQPQHF.

This clone appeared a single time. The chain employs TRBV11-2 and TRBJ2-7, with D unclear. This CDR3 is built from 13 residues. The V end lost 2 bases, the J end lost 2 bases, and 7 bases lay between the germline ends. The germline V gene has CDR1 SGHAT and CDR2 FQNNGV. The CDR3 DNA reads TGTGCCAGCAGCTTAACACAGACCTACGAGCAGTACTTC. Encoded protein: CASSLTQTYEQYF.

The chain employs TRBV5-1 and TRBJ1-2; 7 nucleotides agree with TRBD1. The CDR3 consists of 14 residues. Germline V gene lookup returns CDR1 SGHRS and CDR2 YFSETQ. V shed 3 bases, J shed 2 bases, and the junction held 4 bases outside the gene matches. DNA of the CDR3: TGCGCCAGCAGCTCTACAGGGGACAACTATGGCTACACCTTC. It translates to CASSSTGDNYGYTF.

On this clone: Other DNA sequences within the sample encode an identical CDR3. J is TRBJ1-1 and V is TRBV12-3 or TRBV12-4; D ambiguous. Trimming stripped 2 bases from V and 2 bases from J, with 6 bases between. There are 13 residues in the CDR3. The CDR3 region has the DNA TGTGCCAGCAGTTTAAGGGTTAACACTGAAGCTTTCTTT. It translates to CASSLRVNTEAFF.

V usage is TRBV19 and J usage is TRBJ1-5; D possibly corresponds to TRBD1 (6 bases). Trimming stripped 1 base from V and 6 bases from J, with 13 bases between. This CDR3 has 15 residues. CDR1 and CDR2 (germline): LNHDA, SQIVND (reference sequence). The CDR3 is CASSIGQGPAQPQHF. The CDR3 DNA sequence: TGTGCCAGTAGTATAGGGCAGGGGCCGGCTCAGCCCCAGCATTTT.

The V call is TRBV6-5, the J call TRBJ1-1; D remains ambiguous. Germline V gene sequence: CDR1 MNHEY, CDR2 SVGAGI. The CDR3 spans 14 residues. V was trimmed by 1 base and J by 3 bases, leaving 9 bases between them. The DNA for the CDR3 is TGTGCCAGCAGTTACTGGGGTGGTGACACTGAAGCTTTCTTT. Translation: CASSYWGGDTEAFF.

The chain couples TRBV2 to TRBJ2-2; D call uncertain. Germline loops: CDR1 SNHLY, CDR2 FYNNEI. CDR3 length: 14 amino acids. V was shortened by 3 bases and J by 6 bases, with 11 bases between the two germline ends. The CDR3 DNA sequence: TGTGCCAGCAGTGAGGTCGGCTACCCCGGGGAGCTGTTTTTT. It translates to CASSEVGYPGELFF.

The V and J genes are TRBV16 and TRBJ1-3; D gene unclear. CDR3 length: 15 residues. Trimming removed 2 bases at V and 9 bases at J, with 17 bases between. The germline V gene encodes CDR1 KGHSY and CDR2 FQNENV. CDR3 sequence reads: CASSQTNVRLGTIYF. The CDR3 DNA is TGTGCCAGCAGCCAAACAAATGTCCGCCTGGGCACCATATATTTT. The full variable domain, rest sourced from reference TRBV16 and TRBJ1-3, is GEEVAQTPKHLVRGEGQKAKLYCAPIKGHSYVFWYQQVLKNEFKFLISFQNENVFDETGMPKERFSAKCLPNSPCSLEIQATKLEDSAVYFCASSQTNVRLGTIYFGEGSWLTVV.

This clone was counted only a few times. The same CDR3 is also encoded by other DNA sequences in this sample. The chain carries TRBV18 and TRBJ2-5; D is unresolved. V shed 3 bases and J shed 5 bases, with 13 bases lying between them. CDR3 length equals 14 residues. Germline CDR1 reads KGHSH; CDR2 reads LQKENI. The CDR3 here is CASSPVGGGETQYF. Here the CDR3 DNA reads TGTGCCAGCTCACCGGTAGGCGGTGGTGAGACCCAGTACTTC.